This TCR beta chain emerged from a study of OX40 agonist ivuxolimab in advanced cancers. Broadly, across the study: Ivuxolimab was an agonistic, fully human IgG2 monoclonal antibody directed against OX40 (CD134), a costimulatory receptor. Intravenous ivuxolimab was administered to patients every 2 weeks at six dose levels: 0.01, 0.1, 0.3, 1.5, 3 and 10 mg/kg. Of the 50 to 55 dose-escalation patients, hepatocellular carcinoma was present in roughly 19, melanoma in roughly 15, renal cell carcinoma in 9 and head and neck cancer in 9. A male proportion of 75% to 85% and a mean age of 60 years, ranging from 23 to 79, were recorded for the dose-escalation cohort. Patients were allowed to have had prior anti-PD-1, anti-PD-L1 or anti-CTLA-4 therapy, and approximately 41% of the dose-escalation patients had previously received checkpoint inhibitors. Three dose-escalation patients achieved partial responses, one with hepatocellular carcinoma and two with cutaneous melanoma. The purpose of peripheral TCRbeta sequencing was to test whether ivuxolimab changed TCR sequence diversity and led to clonal T-cell expansion. The monotherapy dose-escalation portion (N of about 52 patients) of the phase I ivuxolimab trial is reported in the paper.

The trial excluded patients who had a history of autoimmune disease or were on systemic immunosuppression. Peripheral blood for TCR sequencing was collected from all dose cohorts at baseline, on cycle 4 day 1, and on cycle 7 day 1. Samples came from an open-label, multicenter, first-in-human phase I dose-escalation trial of ivuxolimab. Adults with locally advanced or metastatic melanoma, renal cell carcinoma, hepatocellular carcinoma or head and neck squamous cell carcinoma were enrolled in the trial. Before TCR sequencing, CD4+ T cells and CD8+ T cells were sorted from peripheral blood as separate populations. This clone was counted only a few times. Its antigen remains unidentified. No per-base quality is available; no much larger clone lies one base away. Genomic DNA was isolated from the sorted cells so that the TCRbeta CDR3 region could be sequenced. The immunoSEQ Assay was used to sequence the TCRbeta CDR3 regions. The immuneACCESS repertoire file appears here via TCRdb, limited to in-frame rearrangements. These files lack a portion of the clones; in checked studies, under half of the deficit traces to unresolved V genes, and the cause of the others is not known. A total of around 140,000 clones appear in this sample, about nine tenths of them only once. Jointly, the top ten make up approximately 1.1% of the sample.

The CDR3 covers 15 residues, taking in both the cysteine and the phenylalanine. Solely the CDR3 DNA is kept, with 45 bases framed from the first base. The junction shows trimming of 2 bases on V and 3 bases on J, plus 13 bases between the germline ends. The germline V gene specifies MDHEN as CDR1 and SYDVKM as CDR2. Points the paper makes about the study in general: Clonal expansion of both CD4+ and CD8+ blood T cells was observed from baseline to week 6 at doses 0.1 to 3.0 mg/kg. After ivuxolimab, expanded clones were on average more numerous among CD8+ T cells than among CD4+ T cells. The antigen specificity of the clonally expanded peripheral T cells was not determined. Low levels of normalized T-cell clonal expansion were also shown by some nonresponding patients. Partial responders in the 0.1-3.0 mg/kg groups had among the lowest normalized peripheral clonal expansion, especially among CD8+ T cells.

Sequenced here: CD4+ or CD8+ T cells sorted from blood, sampled in a trial of the OX40 agonist ivuxolimab. The chain is made from TRBV28 and TRBJ1-2; a weak D assignment points to TRBD1 (5 bases agree). The source is an adult with an advanced solid tumor such as melanoma, head and neck, liver or kidney cancer. At the DNA level, the sequence is TGTGCCAGCAGTTTACAGGGTCGATTGGACTATGGCTACACCTTC. Translated, it reads CASSLQGRLDYGYTF.